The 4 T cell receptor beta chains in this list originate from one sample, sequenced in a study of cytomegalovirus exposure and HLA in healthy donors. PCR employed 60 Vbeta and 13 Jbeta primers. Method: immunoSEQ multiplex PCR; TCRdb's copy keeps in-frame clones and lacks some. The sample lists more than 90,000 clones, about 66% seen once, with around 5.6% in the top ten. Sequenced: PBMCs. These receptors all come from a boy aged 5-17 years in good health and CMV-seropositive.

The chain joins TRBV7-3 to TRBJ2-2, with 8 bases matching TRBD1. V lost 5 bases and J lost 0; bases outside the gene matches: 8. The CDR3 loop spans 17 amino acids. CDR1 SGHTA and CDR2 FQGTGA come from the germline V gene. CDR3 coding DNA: TGTGCCAGCAGCCAATCTCCGGGACAGGCGAACACCGGGGAGCTGTTTTTT. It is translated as CASSQSPGQANTGELFF.

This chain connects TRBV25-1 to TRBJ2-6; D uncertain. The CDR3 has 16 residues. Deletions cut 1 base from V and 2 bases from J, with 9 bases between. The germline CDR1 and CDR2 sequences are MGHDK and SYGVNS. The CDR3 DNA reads TGTGCCAGCAGTGAATTAAAATATACTGGGGCCAACGTCCTGACTTTC. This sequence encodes CASSELKYTGANVLTF.

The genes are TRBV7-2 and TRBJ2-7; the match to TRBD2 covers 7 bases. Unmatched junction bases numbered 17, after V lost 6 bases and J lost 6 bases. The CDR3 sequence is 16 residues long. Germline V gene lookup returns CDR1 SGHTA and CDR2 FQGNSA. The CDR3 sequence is CASSLQGRGSGGEQYF. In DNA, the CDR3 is TGTGCCAGCAGTCTCCAAGGGAGGGGCTCCGGGGGCGAGCAGTACTTC. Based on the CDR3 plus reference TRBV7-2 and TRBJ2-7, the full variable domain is GAGVSQSPSNKVTEKGKDVELRCDPISGHTALYWYRQSLGQGLEFLIYFQGNSAPDKSGLPSDRFSAERTGGSVSTLTIQRTQQEDSAVYLCASSLQGRGSGGEQYFGPGTRLTVT.

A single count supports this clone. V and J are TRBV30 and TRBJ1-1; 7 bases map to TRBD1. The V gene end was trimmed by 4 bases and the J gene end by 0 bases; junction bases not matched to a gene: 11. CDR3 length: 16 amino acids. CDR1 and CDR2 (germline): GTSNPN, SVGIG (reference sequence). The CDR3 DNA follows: TGTGCCTGGATGAGGTCCAACAGGGGCATGAACACTGAAGCTTTCTTT. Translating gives CAWMRSNRGMNTEAFF.